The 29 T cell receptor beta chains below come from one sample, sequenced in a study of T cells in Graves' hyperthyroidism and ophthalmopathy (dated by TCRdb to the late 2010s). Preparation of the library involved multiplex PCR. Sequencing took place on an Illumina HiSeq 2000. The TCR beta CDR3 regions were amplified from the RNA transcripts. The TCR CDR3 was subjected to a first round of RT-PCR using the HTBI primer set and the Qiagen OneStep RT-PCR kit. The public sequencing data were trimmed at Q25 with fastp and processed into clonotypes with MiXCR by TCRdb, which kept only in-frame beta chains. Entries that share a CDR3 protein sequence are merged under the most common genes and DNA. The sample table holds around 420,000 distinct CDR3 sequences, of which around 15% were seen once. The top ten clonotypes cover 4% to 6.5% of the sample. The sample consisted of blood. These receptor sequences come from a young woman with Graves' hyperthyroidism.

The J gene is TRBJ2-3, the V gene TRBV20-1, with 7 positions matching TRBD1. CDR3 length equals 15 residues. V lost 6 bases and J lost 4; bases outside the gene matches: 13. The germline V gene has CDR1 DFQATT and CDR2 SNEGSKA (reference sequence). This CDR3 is CSARQGSNVADTQYF. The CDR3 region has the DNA TGCAGTGCAAGACAGGGAAGTAATGTGGCAGATACGCAGTATTTT.

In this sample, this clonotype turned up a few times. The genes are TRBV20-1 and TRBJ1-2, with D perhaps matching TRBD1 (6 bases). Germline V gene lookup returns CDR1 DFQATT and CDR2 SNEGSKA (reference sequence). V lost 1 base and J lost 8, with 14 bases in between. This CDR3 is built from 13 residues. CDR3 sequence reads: CSARGQARRGYTF. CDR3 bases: TGCAGTGCTAGAGGACAGGCTCGGAGGGGCTACACCTTC.

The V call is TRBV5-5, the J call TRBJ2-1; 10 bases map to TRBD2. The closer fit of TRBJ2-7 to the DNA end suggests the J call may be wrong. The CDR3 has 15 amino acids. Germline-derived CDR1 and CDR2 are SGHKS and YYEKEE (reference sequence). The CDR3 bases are TGTGCCAGCAGCTTAGCGCTAGCGGGGGACAATGAGCAGTACTTC. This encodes CASSLALAGDNEQYF.

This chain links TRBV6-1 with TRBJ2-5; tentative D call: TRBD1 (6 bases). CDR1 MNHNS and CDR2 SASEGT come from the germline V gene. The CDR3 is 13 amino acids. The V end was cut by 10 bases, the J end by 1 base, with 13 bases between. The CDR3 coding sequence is TGTGCCACCACAACAGGGTTCCAAGAGACCCAGTACTTC. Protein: CATTTGFQETQYF.

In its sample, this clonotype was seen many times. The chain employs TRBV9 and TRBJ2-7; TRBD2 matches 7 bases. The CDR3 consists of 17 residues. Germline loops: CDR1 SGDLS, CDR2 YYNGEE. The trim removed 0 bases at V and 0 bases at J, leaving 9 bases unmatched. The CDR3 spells CASSVGGSGPFSYEQYF. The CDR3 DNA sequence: TGTGCCAGCAGCGTAGGAGGTAGCGGGCCCTTCTCCTACGAGCAGTACTTC. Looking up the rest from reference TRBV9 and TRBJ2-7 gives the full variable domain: DSGVTQTPKHLITATGQRVTLRCSPRSGDLSVYWYQQSLDQGLQFLIQYYNGEERAKGNILERFSAQQFPDLHSELNLSSLELGDSALYFCASSVGGSGPFSYEQYFGPGTRLTVT.

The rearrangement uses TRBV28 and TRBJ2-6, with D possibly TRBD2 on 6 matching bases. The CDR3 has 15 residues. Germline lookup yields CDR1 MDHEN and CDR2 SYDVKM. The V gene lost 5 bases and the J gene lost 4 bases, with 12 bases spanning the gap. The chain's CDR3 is CASSGTWAGANVLTF. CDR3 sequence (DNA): TGTGCCAGCAGTGGGACTTGGGCCGGGGCCAACGTCCTGACTTTC.

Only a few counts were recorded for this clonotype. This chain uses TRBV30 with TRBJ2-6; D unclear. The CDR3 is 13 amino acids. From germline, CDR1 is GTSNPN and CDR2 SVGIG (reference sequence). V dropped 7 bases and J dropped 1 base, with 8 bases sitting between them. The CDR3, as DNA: TGTGCCTCGGACCCGTCTGGGGCCAACGTCCTGACTTTC. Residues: CASDPSGANVLTF.

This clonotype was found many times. CDR3 protein: CSVESPETYEQYF. Here the CDR3 DNA reads TGCAGCGTTGAAAGTCCCGAAACCTACGAGCAGTACTTC. The chain employs TRBV29-1 and TRBJ2-7; D is undetermined. Trimming shortened V by 2 bases and J by 2 bases, and 10 bases separated the two germline ends. Germline V gene data show CDR1 as SQVTM and CDR2 as ANQGSEA. The CDR3 spans 13 residues.

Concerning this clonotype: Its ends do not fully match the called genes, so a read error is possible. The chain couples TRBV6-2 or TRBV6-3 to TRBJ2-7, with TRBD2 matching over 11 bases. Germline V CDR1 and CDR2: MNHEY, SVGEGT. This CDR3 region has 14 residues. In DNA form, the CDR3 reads TGCGCCAGCAGTCGACTAGCGGGACCCTACGAGCAGTACTTC. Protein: CASSRLAGPYEQYF.

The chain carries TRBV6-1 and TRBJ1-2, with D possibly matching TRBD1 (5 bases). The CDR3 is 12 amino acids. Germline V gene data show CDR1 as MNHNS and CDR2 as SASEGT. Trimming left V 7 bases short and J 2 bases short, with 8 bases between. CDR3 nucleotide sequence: TGTGCCAGCACCGACAGAAACTATGGCTACACCTTC. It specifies CASTDRNYGYTF.

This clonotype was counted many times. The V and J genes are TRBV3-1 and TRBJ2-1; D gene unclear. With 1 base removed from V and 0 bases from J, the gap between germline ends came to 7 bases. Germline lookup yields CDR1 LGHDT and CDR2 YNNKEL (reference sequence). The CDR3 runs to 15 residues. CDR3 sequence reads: CASSQARSSYNEQFF. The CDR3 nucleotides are TGTGCCAGCAGCCAAGCTAGGAGCTCCTACAATGAGCAGTTCTTC.

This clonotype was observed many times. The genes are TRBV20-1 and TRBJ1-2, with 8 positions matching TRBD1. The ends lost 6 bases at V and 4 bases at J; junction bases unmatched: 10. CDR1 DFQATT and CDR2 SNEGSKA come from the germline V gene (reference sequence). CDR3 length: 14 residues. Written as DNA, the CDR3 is TGCAGTGCCCCAACCCCGGACAGGGTCTATGGCTACACCTTC. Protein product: CSAPTPDRVYGYTF.

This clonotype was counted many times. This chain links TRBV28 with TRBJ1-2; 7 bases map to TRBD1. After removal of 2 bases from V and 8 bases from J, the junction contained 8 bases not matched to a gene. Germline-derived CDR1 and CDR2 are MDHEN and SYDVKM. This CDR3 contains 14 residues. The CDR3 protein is CASSLLDRVRGYTF. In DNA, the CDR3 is TGTGCCAGCAGTTTACTAGACAGGGTGAGGGGCTACACCTTC.

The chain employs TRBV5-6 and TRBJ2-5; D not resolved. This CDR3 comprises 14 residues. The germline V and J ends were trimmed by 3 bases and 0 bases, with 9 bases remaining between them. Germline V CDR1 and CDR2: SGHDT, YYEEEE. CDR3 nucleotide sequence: TGTGCCAGCAGCTCCCGTCTGTACCAAGAGACCCAGTACTTC. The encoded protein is CASSSRLYQETQYF.

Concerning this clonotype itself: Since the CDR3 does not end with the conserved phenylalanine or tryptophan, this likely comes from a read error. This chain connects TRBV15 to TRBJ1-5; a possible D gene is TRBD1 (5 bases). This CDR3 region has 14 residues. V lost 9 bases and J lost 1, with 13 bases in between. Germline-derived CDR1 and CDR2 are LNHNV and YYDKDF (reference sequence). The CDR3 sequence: CATSLGRSNQPQHL. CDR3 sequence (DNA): TGTGCCACTAGCTTGGGACGCAGCAATCAGCCCCAGCATCTT.

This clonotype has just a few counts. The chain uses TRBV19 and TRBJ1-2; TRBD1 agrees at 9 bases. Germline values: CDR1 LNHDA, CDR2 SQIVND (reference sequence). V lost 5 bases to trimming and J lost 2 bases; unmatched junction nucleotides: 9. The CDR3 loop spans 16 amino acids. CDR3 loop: CASSSGQGYENYGYTF. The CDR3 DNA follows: TGTGCCAGTAGTTCGGGACAGGGATACGAAAACTATGGCTACACCTTC.

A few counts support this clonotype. Here the CDR3 DNA reads TGCGCCAGCAGCCGCAATCAACCCGGAGAGACCCAGTACTTC. Translated, it gives CASSRNQPGETQYF. The chain joins TRBV4-1 to TRBJ2-5; no firm D call. The CDR3 totals 14 residues. Germline V gene lookup returns CDR1 MGHRA and CDR2 YSYEKL. Trimming stripped 4 bases from V and 4 bases from J, with 13 bases between.

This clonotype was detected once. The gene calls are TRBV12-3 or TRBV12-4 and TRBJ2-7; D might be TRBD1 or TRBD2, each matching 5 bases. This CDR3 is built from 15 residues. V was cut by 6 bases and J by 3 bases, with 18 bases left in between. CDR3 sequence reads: CASSARQGVVYEQYF. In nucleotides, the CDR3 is TGTGCCAGCAGCGCCCGGCAGGGAGTAGTCTACGAGCAGTACTTC.

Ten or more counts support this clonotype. The CDR3 DNA reads as TGCAGTGCTGGGACTAGCGGGAGGGCCAAAGATACGCAGTATTTT. This translates into CSAGTSGRAKDTQYF. This sequence joins TRBV20-1 and TRBJ2-3; TRBD2 agrees at 16 bases. Trimming at V came to 5 bases and at J to 5 bases, leaving 4 bases not matched to a gene. The CDR3 is 15 residues long. CDR1 is DFQATT, CDR2 SNEGSKA, per germline (reference sequence).

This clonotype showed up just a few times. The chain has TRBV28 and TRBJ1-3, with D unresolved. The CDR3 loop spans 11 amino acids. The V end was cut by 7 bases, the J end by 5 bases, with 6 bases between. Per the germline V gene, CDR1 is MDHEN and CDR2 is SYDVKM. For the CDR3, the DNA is TGTGCCAGCATCGGACGAAACACCATATATTTT. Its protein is CASIGRNTIYF.

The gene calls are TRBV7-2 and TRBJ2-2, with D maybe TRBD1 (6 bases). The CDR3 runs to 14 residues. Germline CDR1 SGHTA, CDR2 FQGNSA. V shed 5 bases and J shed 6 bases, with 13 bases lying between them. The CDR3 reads CASSLYRVSGELFF. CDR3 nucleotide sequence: TGTGCCAGCAGCCTATACAGGGTATCCGGGGAGCTGTTTTTT.

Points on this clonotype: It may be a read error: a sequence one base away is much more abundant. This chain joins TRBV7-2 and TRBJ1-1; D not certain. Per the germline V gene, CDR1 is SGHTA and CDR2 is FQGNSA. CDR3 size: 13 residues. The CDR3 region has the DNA TGTGTCAGCAGCTTCAAAGGGAACACTGAAGCTTTCTTT. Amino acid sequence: CVSSFKGNTEAFF.

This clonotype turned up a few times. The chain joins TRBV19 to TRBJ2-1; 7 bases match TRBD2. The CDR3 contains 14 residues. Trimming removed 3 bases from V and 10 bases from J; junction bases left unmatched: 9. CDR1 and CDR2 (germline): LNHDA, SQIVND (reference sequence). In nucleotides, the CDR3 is TGTGCCAGTAGTATGCTAGCGGACACTACAGAGCAGTTCTTC. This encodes CASSMLADTTEQFF.

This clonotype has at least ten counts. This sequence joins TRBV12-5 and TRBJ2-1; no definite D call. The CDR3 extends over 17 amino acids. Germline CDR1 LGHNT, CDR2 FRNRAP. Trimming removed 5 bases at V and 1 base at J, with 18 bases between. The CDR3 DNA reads TGTGCTAGTGGTCTGCCATCTTTGGGCCGTTCCTACAATGAGCAGTTCTTC. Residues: CASGLPSLGRSYNEQFF. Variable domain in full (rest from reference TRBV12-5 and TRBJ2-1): DARVTQTPRHKVTEMGQEVTMRCQPILGHNTVFWYRQTMMQGLELLAYFRNRAPLDDSGMPKDRFSAEMPDATLATLKIQPSEPRDSAVYFCASGLPSLGRSYNEQFFGPGTRLTVL.

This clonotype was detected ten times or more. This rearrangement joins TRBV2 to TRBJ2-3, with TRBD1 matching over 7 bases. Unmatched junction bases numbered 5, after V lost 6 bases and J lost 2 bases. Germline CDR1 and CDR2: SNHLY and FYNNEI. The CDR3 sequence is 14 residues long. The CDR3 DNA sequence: TGTGCCAGCAGGGGGACAGCCACCACAGATACGCAGTATTTT. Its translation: CASRGTATTDTQYF.

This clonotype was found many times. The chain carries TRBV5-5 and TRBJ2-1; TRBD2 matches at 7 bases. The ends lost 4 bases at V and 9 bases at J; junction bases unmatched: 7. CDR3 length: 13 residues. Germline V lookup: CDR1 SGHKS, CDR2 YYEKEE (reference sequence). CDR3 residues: CASSLRLATEQFF. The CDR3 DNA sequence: TGTGCCAGCAGCCTCAGACTAGCTACTGAGCAGTTCTTC.

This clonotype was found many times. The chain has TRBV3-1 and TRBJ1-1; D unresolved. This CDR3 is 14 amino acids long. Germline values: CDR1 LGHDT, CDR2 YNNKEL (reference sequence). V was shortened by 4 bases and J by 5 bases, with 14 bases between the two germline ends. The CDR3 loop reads CASSPLSSGTEAFF. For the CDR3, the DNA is TGTGCCAGCAGCCCATTGTCGTCCGGGACTGAAGCTTTCTTT.

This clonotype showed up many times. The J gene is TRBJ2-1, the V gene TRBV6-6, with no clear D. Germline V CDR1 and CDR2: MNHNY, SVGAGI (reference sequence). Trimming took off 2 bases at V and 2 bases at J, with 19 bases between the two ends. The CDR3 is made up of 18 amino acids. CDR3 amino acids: CASSYSTDMVTPYNEQFF. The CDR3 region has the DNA TGTGCCAGCAGTTACAGTACCGACATGGTAACTCCCTACAATGAGCAGTTCTTC.

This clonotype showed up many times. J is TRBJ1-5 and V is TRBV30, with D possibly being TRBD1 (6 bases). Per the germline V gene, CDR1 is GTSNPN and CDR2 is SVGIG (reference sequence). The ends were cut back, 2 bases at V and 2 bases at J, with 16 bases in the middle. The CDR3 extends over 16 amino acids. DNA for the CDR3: TGTGCCTGGAGTACGGGACAAGGAGTTGGCAATCAGCCCCAGCATTTT. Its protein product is CAWSTGQGVGNQPQHF.